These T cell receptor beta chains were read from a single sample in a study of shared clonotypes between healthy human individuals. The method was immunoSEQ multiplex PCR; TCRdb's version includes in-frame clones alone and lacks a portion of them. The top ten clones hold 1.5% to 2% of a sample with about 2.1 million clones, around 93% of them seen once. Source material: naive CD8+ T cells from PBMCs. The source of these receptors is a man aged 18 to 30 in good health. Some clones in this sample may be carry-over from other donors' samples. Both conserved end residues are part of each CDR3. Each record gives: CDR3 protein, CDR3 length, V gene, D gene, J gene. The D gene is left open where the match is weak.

CASRDRAPLPYNEQFF,16,TRBV6-6,TRBD1,TRBJ2-1
CASRIGWQGDQPQHF,15,TRBV28,-,TRBJ1-5
CATSLEDGLTSTDTQYF,17,TRBV15,-,TRBJ2-3
CATSSQRGPNEKLFF,15,TRBV15,-,TRBJ1-4
CASSLVWLARGGTHYEQYF,19,TRBV7-8,-,TRBJ2-7
CASSPGMGVGFEAFF,15,TRBV7-9,-,TRBJ1-1
CASSPWTGPSNQPQHF,16,TRBV6-6,TRBD1,TRBJ1-5
CASSQDEDYGYTF,13,TRBV4-1,-,TRBJ1-2
CASSDGRAISGNTIYF,16,TRBV9,-,TRBJ1-3
CASSRTGGGYEQYF,14,TRBV7-9,-,TRBJ2-7
CSVLAGGNEGYTF,13,TRBV29-1,TRBD1,TRBJ1-2
CASSLNGAADTQYF,14,TRBV5-1,-,TRBJ2-3
CASSLRPAGETQYF,14,TRBV28,-,TRBJ2-5
CASSFRDSRYEQYF,14,TRBV27,TRBD1,TRBJ2-7
CASSLTDRPNEQYF,14,TRBV4-2,TRBD1,TRBJ2-7
CASSLVTGGESYNEQFF,17,TRBV7-2,TRBD1,TRBJ2-1
CASSEFREMNTEAFF,15,TRBV6-1,-,TRBJ1-1
CASSHTGPGPHEQYF,15,TRBV7-8,-,TRBJ2-7
CASSLPGHGEKLFF,14,TRBV7-9,-,TRBJ1-4
CASSPLRQGNTEAFF,15,TRBV11-2,TRBD1,TRBJ1-1
CASSSRVPEETQYF,14,TRBV5-1,-,TRBJ2-5
CASNPDRVNYQPQHF,15,TRBV5-8,TRBD1,TRBJ1-5
CASSQAFTDTQYF,13,TRBV4-1,-,TRBJ2-3
CASSTGTYQFF,11,TRBV6-5,-,TRBJ2-1
CASSGIGGYGYTF,13,TRBV5-4,-,TRBJ1-2
CSVEAGVSGYEQYF,14,TRBV29-1,-,TRBJ2-7
CASSPGQGATGELFF,15,TRBV7-9,TRBD1,TRBJ2-2
CASSPGGLYEQYF,13,TRBV5-1,-,TRBJ2-7
CATSRDLAGEQETQYF,16,TRBV15,TRBD2,TRBJ2-5
CASSSRDSGALTEAFF,16,TRBV11-2,-,TRBJ1-1
CASSQVSDEQFF,12,TRBV4-3,-,TRBJ2-1
CASSLTFGGRDVEKLFF,17,TRBV7-6,-,TRBJ1-4
CASSLLAASSTDTQYF,16,TRBV7-9,TRBD2,TRBJ2-3
CASGLKGGLGPYNEQFF,17,TRBV12-5,-,TRBJ2-1
CASSQGTLTTYEQYF,15,TRBV4-3,-,TRBJ2-7
CASSPVDKNIQYF,13,TRBV5-6,-,TRBJ2-4
CASSTDNLNTEAFF,14,TRBV6-1,-,TRBJ1-1
CASSEAADYEQYF,13,TRBV6-1,-,TRBJ2-7
CASSLYRAGGELFF,14,TRBV7-8,-,TRBJ2-2
CASSYRLAPRGEQFF,15,TRBV6-5,TRBD2,TRBJ2-1
CASSQSARDGYTF,13,TRBV4-3,-,TRBJ1-2
CASSLTSGTSNVLTF,15,TRBV5-1,TRBD2,TRBJ2-6
CATLLNRANYGYTF,14,TRBV7-2,-,TRBJ1-2
CASDSYEQYF,10,TRBV5-4,-,TRBJ2-7